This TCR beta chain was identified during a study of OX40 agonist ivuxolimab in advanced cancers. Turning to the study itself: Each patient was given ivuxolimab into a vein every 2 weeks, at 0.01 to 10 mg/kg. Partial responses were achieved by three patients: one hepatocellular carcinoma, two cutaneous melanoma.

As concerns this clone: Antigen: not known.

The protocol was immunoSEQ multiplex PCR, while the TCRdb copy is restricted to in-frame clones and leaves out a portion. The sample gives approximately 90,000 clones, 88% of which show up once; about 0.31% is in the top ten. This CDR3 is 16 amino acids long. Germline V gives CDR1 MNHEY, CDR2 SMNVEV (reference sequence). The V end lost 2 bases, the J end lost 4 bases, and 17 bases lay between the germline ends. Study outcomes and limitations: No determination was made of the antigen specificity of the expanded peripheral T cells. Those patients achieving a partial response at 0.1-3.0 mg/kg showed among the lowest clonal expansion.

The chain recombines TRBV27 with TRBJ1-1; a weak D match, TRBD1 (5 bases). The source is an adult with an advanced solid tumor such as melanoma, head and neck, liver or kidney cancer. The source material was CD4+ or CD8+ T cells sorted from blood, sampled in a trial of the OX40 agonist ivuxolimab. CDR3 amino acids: CASSLRIMQGGTEAFF. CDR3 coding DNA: TGTGCCAGCAGTTTAAGGATCATGCAGGGAGGCACTGAAGCTTTCTTT.